The entry below describes one TCR beta chain. This CDR3 region has 13 residues. The V gene lost 7 bases and the J gene lost 1 base, with 11 bases spanning the gap. The germline gives CDR1 SNHLY, CDR2 FYNNEI. The entry originates in a study of blood T cell repertoires in COVID-19. Original handling: How many nucleated cells were present was estimated from reference gene primer amplification. The data were produced by immunoSEQ multiplex PCR, yet TCRdb's version contains in-frame clones alone and is incomplete. That table supplies the V and J calls and clone size; D and trimming were determined from the DNA. This table has about 52,000 clones, about nine tenths appearing once.

The chain has TRBV2 and TRBJ2-7; tentative D call: TRBD1 (6 bases). The clonotype comes from a man in his sixties or seventies with acute or convalescent COVID-19. The sequenced sample consisted of peripheral blood. The CDR3 loop reads CASKWTASYEQYF. In DNA, the CDR3 is TGTGCCAGCAAATGGACAGCATCCTACGAGCAGTACTTC.